A single T cell receptor (beta chain) is shown here with its context. Its specificity is unknown. CDR3 length: 17 residues. From germline, CDR1 is SGHRS and CDR2 YFSETQ. Trimming took off 4 bases at V and 5 bases at J, with 25 bases between the two ends. Molecules of cDNA were individually given unique molecular identifiers that were attached to them. In TCRdb, the 5' RACE reads were re-called with MiXCR into one record per CDR3 protein. The sample has just under 90,000 distinct CDR3 sequences, around 14% seen once; the top ten hold 6.5% to 8.5%. This sample was taken from a study of early T cells in non-severe SARS-CoV-2 infection. Study details: Sequencing targeted bulk RNA from unsorted whole blood, leaving chains unpaired. Study-wide points: There was a bias toward anti-spike CD8 responses in VDJdb matching, which missed private and CD4 specificities.

Specimen: whole blood. The chain carries TRBV5-1 and TRBJ2-7; tentatively, D is TRBD1 (6 bases). The clonotype was recovered from an adult who was a healthcare worker with PCR-confirmed SARS-CoV-2 infection or an uninfected control (not recorded which). DNA of the CDR3: TGCGCCAGCAGCCCCGGTCACAGGGACCCTACCACTCACGAGCAGTACTTC. Its translation: CASSPGHRDPTTHEQYF.